This T cell receptor (beta chain) emerged from a study of T-cell memory formation after mild COVID-19. This clonotype has more than one count but fewer than ten. Its antigen remains unknown. V was pared by 5 bases and J by 3 bases, with 15 bases between. This CDR3 has 15 residues. Germline CDR1 is MNHEY and CDR2 is SVGAGI. MiXCR, applied by TCRdb to the 5' RACE reads, yields one record per CDR3 protein. The table records about 410,000 distinct CDR3 sequences, 20% to 30% of them present only once. Study observations and caveats: Prior to infection, memory already included some responding clones, suggesting cross-reactive memory joined.

The chain joins TRBV6-5 to TRBJ2-3; tentative D call: TRBD1 (5 bases). This clonotype originated in an adult woman who had mild COVID-19 (a few samples of this study predate the infection). Cell type and time point are not known. The material sequenced was PBMCs or a T cell subset sorted from them (not recorded which). CDR3 in amino acids: CASSIRGRATDTQYF. For the CDR3, the DNA is TGTGCCAGCAGTATCCGCGGCAGGGCGACAGATACGCAGTATTTT.